The 13 T cell receptor beta chains presented below share a single source sample, sequenced in a study of neurological immune-mediated disorders. Via MiXCR, TCRdb re-called the 5' RACE reads, giving one row per CDR3 protein. In the table there are around 100,000 distinct CDR3 sequences, about a tenth of which are singletons. The time point: longitudinal time-point 3. The specimen sequenced was PBMCs. The receptors come from a female donor with HTLV-1-associated myelopathy (HAM/TSP).

This clonotype showed up just once. A single base separates this from a much larger clone, so it may be a read error. V gene TRBV3-1 combines with J gene TRBJ2-4; D is uncertain. Trimming took 0 bases from V and 9 from J, leaving 9 bases between them. CDR3 size: 13 residues. Germline loops: CDR1 LGHDT, CDR2 YNNKEL (reference sequence). The CDR3 bases are TGTGCCAGCAGCCAAGATCCGGCGCGCATTCAGTACTTC. Protein product: CASSQDPARIQYF. The full variable domain, completed using reference TRBV3-1 and TRBJ2-4, is DTAVSQTPKYLVTQMGNDKSIKCEQNLGHDTMYWYKQDSKKFLKIMFSYNNKELIINETVPNRFSPKSPDKAHLNLHINSLELGDSAVYFCASSQDPARIQYFGAGTRLSVL.

This clonotype was recorded at least ten times. This chain joins TRBV29-1 and TRBJ2-2; D remains ambiguous. Between the trimmed V and J ends, which lost 4 bases and 2 bases, there was a span of 2 bases. Germline assignment: CDR1 SQVTM and CDR2 ANQGSEA. The CDR3 consists of 11 residues. CDR3 sequence (DNA): TGCAGCGTTGGCAACACCGGGGAGCTGTTTTTT. The encoded protein is CSVGNTGELFF.

This clonotype was detected ten times or more. The chain recombines TRBV12-3 or TRBV12-4 with TRBJ2-6; TRBD1 is a possible D gene (6 bases). The CDR3 extends over 19 amino acids. V shed 5 bases and J shed 0 bases, with 20 bases lying between them. The CDR3 DNA sequence: TGTGCCAGCAGTCCCGCTAGGACAGCCTCCAACTCTGGGGCCAACGTCCTGACTTTC. Amino acids: CASSPARTASNSGANVLTF.

This clonotype was found many times. The chain uses TRBV2 and TRBJ1-4, with 8 positions matching TRBD1. The germline V gene has CDR1 SNHLY and CDR2 FYNNEI. The CDR3 is made up of 15 amino acids. The V gene end was trimmed by 6 bases and the J gene end by 4 bases; junction bases not matched to a gene: 7. CDR3 loop: CASRRSGQVNEKLFF. The CDR3 DNA reads as TGTGCCAGCAGGAGGTCGGGACAGGTTAATGAAAAACTGTTTTTT. The full variable domain, with the rest looked up from reference TRBV2 and TRBJ1-4, is EPEVTQTPSHQVTQMGQEVILRCVPISNHLYFYWYRQILGQKVEFLVSFYNNEISEKSEIFDDQFSVERPDGSNFTLKIRSTKLEDSAMYFCASRRSGQVNEKLFFGSGTQLSVL.

This clonotype was seen more than once but under ten times. V usage is TRBV12-3 or TRBV12-4 and J usage is TRBJ2-1, with D tentatively TRBD1 or TRBD2 (5 bases each). The CDR3 length is 14 residues. V was clipped by 5 bases and J by 9 bases, with 17 bases between them. The CDR3 reads CASSVTPWDREQFF. Here the CDR3 DNA reads TGTGCCAGCAGTGTTACGCCTTGGGACCGTGAGCAGTTCTTC.

This clonotype was recorded at least ten times. The gene calls are TRBV7-8 and TRBJ2-3, with D possibly being TRBD1 or TRBD2 (6 bases each). V lost 3 bases to trimming and J lost 4 bases, with 8 bases between them. There are 13 residues in the CDR3. The germline gives CDR1 SGHVS, CDR2 FQNEAQ. The DNA for the CDR3 is TGTGCCAGCAGCTTTAGGGGGGCAGATACGCAGTATTTT. This sequence encodes CASSFRGADTQYF.

Many counts were recorded for this clonotype. CDR3 in amino acids: CASSLEQRDTQYF. CDR3 nucleotide sequence: TGTGCCAGCAGCTTAGAACAACGAGATACGCAGTATTTT. The chain employs TRBV7-8 and TRBJ2-3; D gene uncertain. The CDR3 is 13 residues long. Germline-derived CDR1 and CDR2 are SGHVS and FQNEAQ. The V end was cut by 1 base, the J end by 5 bases, with 7 bases between.

A note on this clonotype: A much larger clonotype is one base distant, so this may be a read error. The chain employs TRBV5-1 and TRBJ2-3; D remains ambiguous. Germline assignment: CDR1 SGHRS and CDR2 YFSETQ. CDR3 length equals 14 residues. The V end was cut by 4 bases, the J end by 5 bases, with 14 bases between. CDR3 sequence reads: CASSPVAWVDTQYF. The CDR3 nucleotides read TGCGCCAGCAGCCCCGTGGCGTGGGTAGATACGCAGTATTTT.

This clonotype was seen repeatedly, ten times or more. The chain links TRBV5-5 to TRBJ2-6, with a weak D call TRBD2 (7 bases). In germline, CDR1 is SGHKS, CDR2 YYEKEE (reference sequence). The germline V and J ends were trimmed by 0 bases and 5 bases, with 12 bases remaining between them. This CDR3 comprises 16 residues. CDR3 nucleotide sequence: TGTGCCAGCAGCTTGGAGGGGGGGCAGTGGGCCAACGTCCTGACTTTC. Amino acids: CASSLEGGQWANVLTF.

This clonotype showed up many times. The gene calls are TRBV7-9 and TRBJ1-1; D remains ambiguous. The V end was cut by 6 bases, the J end by 2 bases, with 13 bases between. Germline V CDR1 and CDR2: SEHNR, FQNEAQ (reference sequence). The CDR3 runs to 14 residues. CDR3 bases: TGTGCCAGCAGTCGGATACAGCGTAACACTGAAGCTTTCTTT. Protein: CASSRIQRNTEAFF.

Details on this clonotype: A read error may produce the germline difference seen at one junction end. The chain employs TRBV7-9 and TRBJ2-7, with 9 bases that match TRBD1. This CDR3 comprises 15 residues. Germline lookup yields CDR1 SEHNR and CDR2 FQNEAQ (reference sequence). The chain's CDR3 is CASSLQGQGSYEHYF. The DNA for the CDR3 is TGTGCCAGCAGCTTACAGGGACAGGGATCCTACGAGCATTACTTC.

This clonotype was counted many times. This rearrangement joins TRBV24-1 to TRBJ2-6, with no clear D. This CDR3 contains 15 residues. Trimming pared 4 bases from V and 4 bases from J, leaving 10 bases between. Germline V gene lookup returns CDR1 KGHDR and CDR2 SFDVKD. CDR3 in DNA: TGTGCCACCAGTGAGGAGACTCCCGGGGCCAACGTCCTGACTTTC. Its translation: CATSEETPGANVLTF.

This clonotype was picked up many times. The gene calls are TRBV24-1 and TRBJ2-1, with TRBD2 matching 10 bases. Trimming removed 0 bases from V and 9 bases from J; junction bases left unmatched: 10. Germline lookup yields CDR1 KGHDR and CDR2 SFDVKD. The CDR3 sequence is 17 residues long. CDR3 region: CATSDLALAGEAGEQFF. The DNA for the CDR3 is TGTGCCACCAGTGATTTGGCGCTAGCGGGGGAGGCGGGTGAGCAGTTCTTC.